The 9 T cell receptor beta chains given below trace back to one sample, sequenced in a study of T cell responses to AZD1222 COVID-19 vaccine. TCRdb's table, derived via immunoSEQ multiplex PCR, lists solely in-frame clones and lacks some. The sample holds some 120,000 clones; around 90% are singletons and the top ten take about 17%. Sequencing was performed on peripheral blood, taken on day 0 of MenACWY control vaccination. These receptor sequences come from an adult in good health.

V usage is TRBV5-1 and J usage is TRBJ1-4; D gene unclear. Looked up from germline, CDR1 is SGHRS and CDR2 is YFSETQ. V lost 0 bases and J lost 2, with 8 bases in between. CDR3 length equals 15 residues. The DNA for the CDR3 is TGCGCCAGCAGCTTGGACAGTAGGACTAATGAAAAACTGTTTTTT. Translating it yields CASSLDSRTNEKLFF.

This clone was counted a few times. The rearrangement uses TRBV4-1 and TRBJ2-7; maybe TRBD2 (5 bases). V was shortened by 3 bases and J by 6 bases, with 12 bases between the two germline ends. This CDR3 has 13 residues. Germline V lookup: CDR1 MGHRA, CDR2 YSYEKL. CDR3 DNA: TGCGCCAGCAGCCAGGTACTAGGAGCCGAGCAGTACTTC. Protein product: CASSQVLGAEQYF.

A remark on this clone: At one end, the junction sequence differs from germline, possibly due to a read error. The rearrangement links TRBV10-3 to TRBJ2-2; D is undetermined. The CDR3 extends over 14 amino acids. CDR1 is ENHRY and CDR2 is SYGVKD in the germline V gene. Written as DNA, the CDR3 is TGTGCCATCACAGCCCGGGCGAACGCCGGGGAGCTGTTTTTT. This gives the protein CAITARANAGELFF.

This sequence joins TRBV24-1 and TRBJ2-1; D is unresolved. Trimming pared 3 bases from V and 7 bases from J, leaving 18 bases between. The germline V gene has CDR1 KGHDR and CDR2 SFDVKD. The CDR3 runs to 16 residues. CDR3 sequence reads: CATSDPRPANLNEQFF. The CDR3 DNA sequence: TGTGCCACCAGTGATCCCCGCCCGGCGAACCTTAATGAGCAGTTCTTC.

This chain links TRBV9 with TRBJ2-3; D perhaps matches TRBD1 (5 bases). The CDR3 has 17 residues. Per germline, CDR1 SGDLS and CDR2 YYNGEE. V was clipped by 0 bases and J by 6 bases, with 20 bases between them. The CDR3 DNA follows: TGTGCCAGCAGCGTAGGAGAAGGCAGGGCATTCATGGATACGCAGTATTTT. As protein: CASSVGEGRAFMDTQYF.

The V and J genes are TRBV28 and TRBJ2-7; D remains ambiguous. The germline gives CDR1 MDHEN, CDR2 SYDVKM. Trimming cost V 4 bases and J 5 bases, with 12 bases left between them. The CDR3 spans 13 residues. The CDR3 reads CASSSAINHEQYF. The CDR3 DNA reads TGTGCCAGCAGTTCAGCAATTAACCACGAGCAGTACTTC. The whole variable domain, remainder taken from reference TRBV28 and TRBJ2-7, is DVKVTQSSRYLVKRTGEKVFLECVQDMDHENMFWYRQDPGLGLRLIYFSYDVKMKEKGDIPEGYSVSREKKERFSLILESASTNQTSMYLCASSSAINHEQYFGPGTRLTVT.

The rearrangement uses TRBV30 and TRBJ2-7; a possible D gene is TRBD1 (5 bases). Germline loops: CDR1 GTSNPN, CDR2 SVGIG (reference sequence). This CDR3 is 14 amino acids long. V was shortened by 0 bases and J by 1 base, with 10 bases between the two germline ends. CDR3 coding DNA: TGTGCCTGGAGTGTATCGGCAGGGTCCTACGAGCAGTACTTC. It is translated as CAWSVSAGSYEQYF.

The chain recombines TRBV3-1 (or the pseudogene TRBV3-2) with TRBJ1-1; 7 nucleotides line up with TRBD1. Germline-derived CDR1 and CDR2 are LGHDT and YNNKEL (reference sequence). The CDR3 consists of 15 residues. The junction had 15 bases not matched to a gene; V was cut back by 3 bases and J by 11 bases. CDR3 nucleotides: TGTGCCAGCAGCCATAGACAGGGTGAGGCCCGGAGGGCTTTCTTT. It translates to CASSHRQGEARRAFF.

V usage is TRBV2 and J usage is TRBJ2-7, with D perhaps TRBD2 (5 bases). Germline V gene sequence: CDR1 SNHLY, CDR2 FYNNEI. The V end lost 7 bases, the J end lost 2 bases, and 9 bases lay between the germline ends. The CDR3 sequence is 12 residues long. In DNA, the CDR3 is TGTGCCAGCAAGGAGACTACCTACGAGCAGTACTTC. Residues: CASKETTYEQYF. The full variable domain, in which reference TRBV2 and TRBJ2-7 provide the parts outside the CDR3, is EPEVTQTPSHQVTQMGQEVILRCVPISNHLYFYWYRQILGQKVEFLVSFYNNEISEKSEIFDDQFSVERPDGSNFTLKIRSTKLEDSAMYFCASKETTYEQYFGPGTRLTVT.